A selection of T cell receptor beta chains follows, all from one sample in a study of T cells in Graves' hyperthyroidism and ophthalmopathy. TCRdb called the multiplex PCR reads again in MiXCR, with one record for every CDR3 protein. The sample records around 620,000 distinct CDR3 sequences, under 60% being singletons. The sequencing sample was made of peripheral blood or thyroid tissue (not recorded which). The receptors here all came from an adult woman with Graves' disease, either hyperthyroidism or ophthalmopathy (not recorded which). Both conserved end residues are part of each CDR3. D genes are given only for firm matches. Expanded clones are given a class, and other clones once, few, many or no size at all.

>TRBD1|TRBJ2-6|.|TRBV7-9
TGTGCCAGCAGCTCCCCCTCGGGACAGGGAACTTCTGGGGCCAACGTCCTGACTTTC
CASSSPSGQGTSGANVLTF
>TRBD1|TRBJ2-7|few|TRBV30
TGTGCCTGGGGATCAGGGGGTGAGCAGTACTTC
CAWGSGGEQYF
>.|TRBJ1-1|.|TRBV4-1
TGCGCCAGCAGCCAAGAAGTCTGGCTGGGGAACACTGAAGCTTTCTTT
CASSQEVWLGNTEAFF
>.|TRBJ1-2|.|TRBV11-2
TGTGCCAGCAGTCCAACTAGCGGGGCAGGGCGTCAGACTGGCTACACCTTC
CASSPTSGAGRQTGYTF
>.|TRBJ1-1|.|TRBV7-9
TGCGCCAGCAGCCCAGTAGACAGCTTAACCACTGAAGCTTTCTTT
CASSPVDSLTTEAFF
>.|TRBJ1-2|.|TRBV29-1
TGCAGCGTTTCCAGGGGCGCCGATGGCTACACCTTC
CSVSRGADGYTF
>.|TRBJ1-1|few|TRBV20-1
TGCAGTGCTAGAGACCCCGGCACGAACACTGAAGCTTTCTTT
CSARDPGTNTEAFF
>TRBD1|TRBJ1-1|many|TRBV6-1
TGTGCCAGCAGTGAATTTGGAGGGGGCCGCACTGAAGCTTTCTTT
CASSEFGGGRTEAFF
>TRBD1|TRBJ1-3|many|TRBV7-9
TGTGCCAGCAGCTTAAGACAGGGGAACACCATATATTTT
CASSLRQGNTIYF
>.|TRBJ1-1|.|TRBV7-6
TGTGCCAGCAGCGGCACGGCGGACACTGAAGCTTTCTTT
CASSGTADTEAFF
>.|TRBJ2-7|many|TRBV10-3
TGTGCCATAAGCGGGCAAAGCTCCTACGAGCAGTACTTC
CAISGQSSYEQYF
>.|TRBJ2-2|.|TRBV20-1
TGCAGTGCTAGGACAGGGGCGGGGGCCGGGGAGCTGTTTTTT
CSARTGAGAGELFF
>.|TRBJ1-2|many|TRBV20-1
TGCAGTGCTAGCCGACGGACTAACTATGGCTACACCTTC
CSASRRTNYGYTF
>TRBD1|TRBJ1-6|.|TRBV6-1
TGTGCCAGCAGAGCCCTGGGACAGGGGGACTCACCCCTCCACTTT
CASRALGQGDSPLHF
>TRBD1|TRBJ2-7|.|TRBV9
TGTGCCAGCAGCTCGATTCCGGGACAGTCATCCGAGCAGTACTTC
CASSSIPGQSSEQYF